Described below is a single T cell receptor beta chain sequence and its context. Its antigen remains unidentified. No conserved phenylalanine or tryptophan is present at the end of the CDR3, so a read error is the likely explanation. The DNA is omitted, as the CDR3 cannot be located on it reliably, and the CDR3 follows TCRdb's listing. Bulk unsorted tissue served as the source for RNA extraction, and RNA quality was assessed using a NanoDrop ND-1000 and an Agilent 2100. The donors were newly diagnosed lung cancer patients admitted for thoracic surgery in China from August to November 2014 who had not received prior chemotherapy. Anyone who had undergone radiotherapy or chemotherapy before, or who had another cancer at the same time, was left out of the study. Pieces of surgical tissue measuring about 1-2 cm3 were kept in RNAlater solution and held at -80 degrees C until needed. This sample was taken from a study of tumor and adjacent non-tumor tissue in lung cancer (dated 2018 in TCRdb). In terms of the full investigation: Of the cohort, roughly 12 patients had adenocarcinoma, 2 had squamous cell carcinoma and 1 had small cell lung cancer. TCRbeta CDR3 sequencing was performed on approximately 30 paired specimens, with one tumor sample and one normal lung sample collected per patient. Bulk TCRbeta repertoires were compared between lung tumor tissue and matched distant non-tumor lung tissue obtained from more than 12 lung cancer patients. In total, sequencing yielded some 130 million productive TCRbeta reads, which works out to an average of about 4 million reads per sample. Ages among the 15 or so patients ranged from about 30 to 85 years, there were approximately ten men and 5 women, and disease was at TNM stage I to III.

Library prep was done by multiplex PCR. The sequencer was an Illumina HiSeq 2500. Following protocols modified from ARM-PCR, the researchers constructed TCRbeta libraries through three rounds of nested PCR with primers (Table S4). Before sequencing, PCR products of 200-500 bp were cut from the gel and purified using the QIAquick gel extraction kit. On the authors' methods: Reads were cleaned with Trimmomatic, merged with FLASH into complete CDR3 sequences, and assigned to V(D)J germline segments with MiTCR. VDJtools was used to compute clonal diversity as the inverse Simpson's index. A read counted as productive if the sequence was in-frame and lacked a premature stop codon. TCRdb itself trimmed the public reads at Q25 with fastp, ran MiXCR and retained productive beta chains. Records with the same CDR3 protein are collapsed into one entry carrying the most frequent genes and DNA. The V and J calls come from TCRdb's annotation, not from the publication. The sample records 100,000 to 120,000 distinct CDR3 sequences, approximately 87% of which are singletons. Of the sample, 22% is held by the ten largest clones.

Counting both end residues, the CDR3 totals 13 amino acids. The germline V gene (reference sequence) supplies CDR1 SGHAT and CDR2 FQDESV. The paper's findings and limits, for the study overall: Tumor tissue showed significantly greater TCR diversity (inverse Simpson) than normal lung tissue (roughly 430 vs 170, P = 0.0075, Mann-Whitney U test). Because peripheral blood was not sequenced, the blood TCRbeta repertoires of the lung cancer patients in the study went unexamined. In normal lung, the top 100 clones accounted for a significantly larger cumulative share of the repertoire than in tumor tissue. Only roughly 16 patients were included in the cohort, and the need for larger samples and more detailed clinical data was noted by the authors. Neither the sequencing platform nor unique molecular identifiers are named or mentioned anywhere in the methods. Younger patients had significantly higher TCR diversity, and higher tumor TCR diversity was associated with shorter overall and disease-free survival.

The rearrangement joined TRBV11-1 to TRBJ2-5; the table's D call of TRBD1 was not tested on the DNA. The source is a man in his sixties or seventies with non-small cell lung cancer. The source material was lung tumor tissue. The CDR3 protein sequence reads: CASSLARGGSQHL.